The clone carrying this TCR beta chain has a handful of counts. The target antigen is unknown. From germline, CDR1 is ENHRY and CDR2 SYGVKD. This CDR3 comprises 17 residues. Trimming took 0 bases from V and 1 from J, leaving 13 bases between them. The sample comes from a study of T cell repertoires in cytomegalovirus infection. Study results and limitations: There were carriers of CMV plus the relevant HLA, and cumulative public TCR beta family frequency identified them.

TCRdb used MiXCR to reprocess the reads, holding one entry per CDR3 protein. The sample shows about 110,000 distinct CDR3 sequences, 25% to 35% of them seen only once. The J gene is TRBJ2-4, the V gene TRBV10-3; tentative D call: TRBD1 (6 bases). This TCR was sampled from a human donor in good health (CMV status not recorded). Some clones in this sample may be carry-over from other donors' samples. The sample consisted of CD8+ T cells from cultured PBMCs, taken from culture after CMV antigen stimulation. CDR3 region: CAISESGTGMAKNIQYF. The CDR3, as DNA: TGTGCCATCAGTGAGTCGGGTACAGGGATGGCCAAAAACATTCAGTACTTC.